The 24 T cell receptor beta chains presented below share a single source sample, sequenced in a study of patients and donors after allogeneic stem cell transplantation. TCRdb re-called the RT-PCR reads with MiXCR, one entry per CDR3 protein. This sample has about 960,000 distinct CDR3 sequences; over 15% occur once, and the top ten carry around 6%. Sample: blood, either unsorted or a sorted T cell fraction (not recorded which). These receptors all come from a human donor who was either an allogeneic HSCT recipient or a stem cell or donor lymphocyte infusion donor (not recorded which). It is not recorded whose cells these are; they may come from a transplant donor.

This chain uses TRBV7-9 with TRBJ1-1; tentatively, D is TRBD1 (6 bases). The CDR3 spans 12 residues. The germline V and J ends were trimmed by 5 bases and 10 bases, with 14 bases remaining between them. Germline CDR1 reads SEHNR; CDR2 reads FQNEAQ (reference sequence). The CDR3 DNA reads as TGTGCCAGCAGCCCGACCTCAGGGGTAGCTTTCTTT. Its protein is CASSPTSGVAFF.

The V and J genes are TRBV24-1 and TRBJ2-6; 8 bases align to TRBD1. J was trimmed by 2 bases and V by 3 bases; bases with no gene match: 2. The CDR3 spans 16 residues. Germline V CDR1 and CDR2: KGHDR, SFDVKD. Here the CDR3 DNA reads TGTGCCACCAGTGATACGGACAGGGCTGGGGCCAACGTCCTGACTTTC. This translates into CATSDTDRAGANVLTF.

The rearrangement uses TRBV7-2 and TRBJ2-7; possible D gene TRBD2, 5 bases. Trimming pared 4 bases from V and 7 bases from J, leaving 11 bases between. CDR1 is SGHTA, CDR2 FQGNSA, per germline. CDR3 length: 12 amino acids. The CDR3 DNA follows: TGTGCCAGCAGCTCGGACTCTCTTGAGCAGTACTTC. Its translation is CASSSDSLEQYF.

This clonotype was observed a handful of times. This chain links TRBV2 with TRBJ2-1; D perhaps matches TRBD2 (5 bases). The CDR3 length is 15 residues. V gave up 4 bases and J gave up 4 bases, with 14 bases separating them. Germline lookup yields CDR1 SNHLY and CDR2 FYNNEI. As DNA, the CDR3 is TGTGCCAGCAGTGCGGACTGGAGAAAATACAATGAGCAGTTCTTC. This gives the protein CASSADWRKYNEQFF.

The CDR3 region is CSARDNRDRGRVNTEAFF. The CDR3 DNA sequence: TGCAGTGCTAGAGATAATAGGGACAGGGGAAGGGTGAACACTGAAGCTTTCTTT. This sequence joins TRBV20-1 and TRBJ1-1; TRBD1 matches at 10 bases. Germline loops: CDR1 DFQATT, CDR2 SNEGSKA (reference sequence). This CDR3 region has 18 residues. V trimming: 0 bases; J trimming: 0 bases; junction bases outside the gene matches: 10.

J is TRBJ2-1 and V is TRBV5-4; 11 nucleotides agree with TRBD2. The CDR3 is 15 residues long. V lost 4 bases and J lost 8; bases outside the gene matches: 8. Germline assignment: CDR1 SGHNT and CDR2 YYREEE (reference sequence). The CDR3 region is CASSPGLAASYEQFF. The CDR3 coding sequence is TGTGCCAGCAGCCCGGGACTAGCGGCTTCCTATGAGCAGTTCTTC.

The genes are TRBV6-1 and TRBJ2-5, with 8 bases aligning to TRBD1. The V gene's germline CDR1 is MNHNS and CDR2 SASEGT. The junction had 12 bases not matched to a gene; V was cut back by 5 bases and J by 7 bases. The CDR3 loop spans 15 amino acids. CDR3 protein: CASSRGDRSMGTQYF. CDR3 in DNA: TGTGCCAGCAGTAGAGGGGACAGGTCAATGGGGACCCAGTACTTC.

This clonotype appeared a few times. The chain combines TRBV29-1 with TRBJ2-2; D is perhaps TRBD1 or TRBD2 (5 bases each). Per the germline V gene, CDR1 is SQVTM and CDR2 is ANQGSEA. V lost 7 bases and J lost 0, with 12 bases in between. The CDR3 totals 14 residues. The CDR3 spells CSAERDPNTGELFF. The CDR3 DNA sequence: TGCAGCGCCGAAAGGGACCCGAACACCGGGGAGCTGTTTTTT.

In this sample, this clonotype turned up a few times. The gene calls are TRBV5-1 and TRBJ2-1; 12 nucleotides agree with TRBD2. The ends lost 3 bases at V and 8 bases at J; junction bases unmatched: 12. The CDR3 spans 17 residues. Germline CDR1 reads SGHRS; CDR2 reads YFSETQ. The CDR3, as DNA: TGCGCCAGCAGCTCCTCTAGCGGGAGGGCCCCGGTGGATGAGCAGTTCTTC. It is translated as CASSSSSGRAPVDEQFF.

The CDR3 coding sequence is TGCGCCAGCAGAACAGACCTAACCCCGTTCTTC. Translated: CASRTDLTPFF. The gene calls are TRBV5-1 and TRBJ2-1; D is unresolved. The CDR3 covers 11 residues. CDR1 and CDR2 from the germline V gene are SGHRS and YFSETQ. V was shortened by 5 bases and J by 15 bases, with 15 bases between the two germline ends.

V is TRBV29-1 and J is TRBJ2-3; unclear D gene. V was pared by 4 bases and J by 0 bases, with 5 bases between. Per germline, CDR1 SQVTM and CDR2 ANQGSEA. The CDR3 spans 12 residues. CDR3 DNA: TGCAGCGTTGCCCCTAGCACAGATACGCAGTATTTT. This translates into CSVAPSTDTQYF.

This clonotype came up a few times. V and J are TRBV27 and TRBJ2-7; TRBD2 matches 8 bases. This CDR3 contains 15 residues. V gave up 4 bases and J gave up 0 bases; unmatched junction bases: 5. CDR1 MNHEY and CDR2 SMNVEV come from the germline V gene (reference sequence). CDR3 nucleotide sequence: TGTGCCAGCAGTTCGGGGGGGAGTGTCTCCTACGAGCAGTACTTC. Translation: CASSSGGSVSYEQYF.

This chain links TRBV3-1 with TRBJ2-2, with D perhaps matching TRBD1 (6 bases). This CDR3 has 16 residues. The germline V gene encodes CDR1 LGHDT and CDR2 YNNKEL (reference sequence). The ends were cut back, 6 bases at V and 6 bases at J, with 20 bases in the middle. The CDR3 reads CASSHRTVRVAGELFF. In nucleotides, the CDR3 is TGTGCCAGCAGTCATCGGACAGTACGTGTTGCCGGGGAGCTGTTTTTT.

This chain uses TRBV7-2 with TRBJ2-5, with 8 bases aligning to TRBD1. The CDR3 has 15 residues. Germline lookup yields CDR1 SGHTA and CDR2 FQGNSA. Trimming took 5 bases from V and 4 from J; bases not matched to a gene: 9. CDR3 bases: TGTGCCAGCAGCGCGCAGACAGGGGTCACAGAGACCCAGTACTTC. This gives the protein CASSAQTGVTETQYF.

The V gene is TRBV5-1, the J gene TRBJ1-1, with D perhaps matching TRBD1 (5 bases). The germline V and J ends were trimmed by 4 bases and 9 bases, with 22 bases remaining between them. Germline CDR1 and CDR2: SGHRS and YFSETQ. This CDR3 spans 15 amino acids. Here the CDR3 reads CASSHLGQRPPKAFF. CDR3 nucleotides: TGCGCCAGCAGCCATTTGGGGCAGCGGCCTCCGAAAGCTTTCTTT.

The chain has TRBV27 and TRBJ2-7; D is perhaps TRBD1 or TRBD2 (5 bases each). Germline CDR1 and CDR2: MNHEY and SMNVEV (reference sequence). This CDR3 comprises 14 residues. V was shortened by 2 bases and J by 0 bases, with 8 bases between the two germline ends. CDR3 in amino acids: CASSLPGSSYEQYF. The CDR3, as DNA: TGTGCCAGCAGTTTACCAGGGAGCTCCTACGAGCAGTACTTC.

The sample holds a few counts of this clonotype. The rearrangement joins TRBV14 to TRBJ2-5; the D is unclear. The CDR3 is 13 amino acids. CDR1 is SGHDN, CDR2 FVKESK, per germline. With 4 bases removed from V and 3 bases from J, the gap between germline ends came to 9 bases. For the CDR3, the DNA is TGTGCCAGCAGCCCACACACCGAAGAGACCCAGTACTTC. It yields the protein CASSPHTEETQYF.

The DNA of the CDR3 is TGTGCCAGCAGCATAAAACAGATAATTAACACCGGGGAGCTGTTTTTT. Residues: CASSIKQIINTGELFF. The chain carries TRBV7-2 and TRBJ2-2, with no clear D. Trimming left V 5 bases short and J 2 bases short, with 15 bases between. The V gene's germline CDR1 is SGHTA and CDR2 FQGNSA. The CDR3 runs 16 residues.

This clonotype has a handful of counts. Here the CDR3 reads CASSLESAADEQFF. The CDR3 DNA is TGTGCCAGCAGCTTAGAGTCCGCGGCGGATGAGCAGTTCTTC. The chain recombines TRBV11-3 with TRBJ2-1, with D uncertain. The V gene's germline CDR1 is SGHNT and CDR2 YENEEA. Trimming pared 0 bases from V and 8 bases from J, leaving 11 bases between. The CDR3 totals 14 residues.

This clonotype was detected a few times. The chain links TRBV7-9 to TRBJ1-2; D perhaps matches TRBD1 (6 bases). Germline CDR1 reads SEHNR; CDR2 reads FQNEAQ (reference sequence). Between the trimmed V and J ends, which lost 7 bases and 7 bases, there was a span of 19 bases. The CDR3 totals 14 residues. CDR3 bases: TGTGCCAGCATCCCCGCCGGGGGGCGAGGTGGCTACACCTTC. This codes for CASIPAGGRGGYTF.

The chain employs TRBV20-1 and TRBJ2-2, with D unresolved. The CDR3 consists of 15 residues. Germline V lookup: CDR1 DFQATT, CDR2 SNEGSKA (reference sequence). Trimming shortened V by 3 bases and J by 2 bases, and 13 bases separated the two germline ends. The CDR3 DNA reads TGCAGTGCTAGTTCAGCTCCTAAAAACACCGGGGAGCTGTTTTTT. Translation gives CSASSAPKNTGELFF.

This clonotype has only a few counts. The gene calls are TRBV2 and TRBJ2-4, with D possibly matching TRBD1 (5 bases). The CDR3 is 15 amino acids. Trimming cost V 3 bases and J 1 base, with 10 bases left between them. Germline CDR1 SNHLY, CDR2 FYNNEI. CDR3 sequence reads: CASSEHWGAKNIQYF. CDR3 DNA sequence: TGTGCCAGCAGTGAGCATTGGGGCGCCAAAAACATTCAGTACTTC.

This clonotype was seen a few times. V usage is TRBV6-5 and J usage is TRBJ2-7, with unresolved D. CDR1 is MNHEY and CDR2 is SVGAGI in the germline V gene. V was shortened by 0 bases and J by 0 bases, with 6 bases between the two germline ends. The CDR3 spans 14 residues. The CDR3 region is CASSYSASSYEQYF. CDR3 sequence (DNA): TGTGCCAGCAGTTACTCCGCGAGCTCCTACGAGCAGTACTTC.

The V and J genes are TRBV18 and TRBJ1-2; 8 bases fit TRBD1. CDR1 is KGHSH, CDR2 LQKENI, per germline. This CDR3 is built from 16 residues. The J segment lost 1 base and the V segment lost 6 bases, leaving 10 bases of the junction unmatched. CDR3 sequence (DNA): TGTGCCAGCTCTGGGACAGGCCCGGGGCGTAACTATGGCTACACCTTC. The encoded protein is CASSGTGPGRNYGYTF.